These 21 T cell receptor beta chains were all obtained from the same sample, sequenced in a study of blood T cell repertoires in COVID-19. The data were produced by immunoSEQ multiplex PCR, yet TCRdb's version contains in-frame clones alone and is incomplete. Of 150,000 to 170,000 clones detected, roughly 80% appear once; the ten largest clones hold about 29%. Sequencing used peripheral blood. The receptors come from an older woman with acute or convalescent COVID-19.

The rearrangement links TRBV11-2 to TRBJ2-1; 11 nucleotides align to TRBD2. CDR3 length: 18 residues. With V trimmed by 2 bases and J by 0 bases, 6 bases remained unmatched. Germline assignment: CDR1 SGHAT and CDR2 FQNNGV. The CDR3 region is CASSLLLAGVRSYNEQFF. CDR3 nucleotide sequence: TGTGCCAGCAGCTTACTACTAGCGGGGGTCCGCTCCTACAATGAGCAGTTCTTC.

The V call is TRBV12-3 or TRBV12-4, the J call TRBJ2-7; tentative D call: TRBD1 (5 bases). The CDR3 contains 13 residues. V was cut by 6 bases and J by 1 base, with 10 bases left in between. The CDR3 is CASSMTDSYEQYF. The CDR3 region has the DNA TGTGCCAGCAGCATGACAGATTCCTACGAGCAGTACTTC.

This clone was observed a handful of times. The chain has TRBV27 and TRBJ1-1, with D tentatively TRBD1 (6 bases). Germline CDR1 and CDR2: MNHEY and SMNVEV (reference sequence). The CDR3 covers 15 residues. V lost 6 bases to trimming and J lost 1 base, with 15 bases between them. The CDR3 DNA reads as TGTGCCAGCAGGCTGGATTTGGACAGGAACACTGAAGCTTTCTTT. This translates into CASRLDLDRNTEAFF.

The genes are TRBV6-5 and TRBJ1-2; a weak D match, TRBD1 (5 bases). The germline V and J ends were trimmed by 0 bases and 2 bases, with 7 bases remaining between them. CDR3 length equals 14 residues. From germline, CDR1 is MNHEY and CDR2 SVGAGI. CDR3 nucleotide sequence: TGTGCCAGCAGTTACTCGGCAGGGAACTATGGCTACACCTTC. Translation: CASSYSAGNYGYTF.

The gene calls are TRBV3-1 (or the pseudogene TRBV3-2) and TRBJ2-1; 10 nucleotides align to TRBD1. This CDR3 comprises 17 residues. The V gene end was trimmed by 1 base and the J gene end by 8 bases; junction bases not matched to a gene: 11. In germline, CDR1 is LGHDT, CDR2 YNNKEL (reference sequence). The CDR3 nucleotides are TGTGCCAGCAGCCAAGCAGTATGGGGACAGGGGTTCCATGAGCAGTTCTTC. The encoded protein is CASSQAVWGQGFHEQFF.

V usage is TRBV6-5 and J usage is TRBJ1-4; unclear D gene. V lost 0 bases, J lost 6 bases, and 14 bases lay in between. Germline values: CDR1 MNHEY, CDR2 SVGAGI. The CDR3 has 16 amino acids. The CDR3: CASSYSLRPGDEKLFF. The CDR3 region has the DNA TGTGCCAGCAGTTACTCTCTTCGGCCTGGAGATGAAAAACTGTTTTTT.

There are a few counts of this clone. The rearrangement uses TRBV10-2 and TRBJ2-7; 10 bases match TRBD1. The CDR3 sequence is 15 residues long. V lost 9 bases to trimming and J lost 6 bases; unmatched junction nucleotides: 14. Germline V gene sequence: CDR1 WSHSY, CDR2 SAAADI. The CDR3 sequence: CASSPPGQGRGEQYF. The CDR3 DNA sequence: TGCGCCAGTAGTCCTCCGGGACAGGGGAGGGGCGAGCAGTACTTC.

The chain has TRBV10-3 and TRBJ1-1; D remains ambiguous. V gave up 0 bases and J gave up 5 bases, with 13 bases separating them. The length of the CDR3 is 15 residues. The germline gives CDR1 ENHRY, CDR2 SYGVKD. DNA for the CDR3: TGTGCCATCAGTGAGTCGGAGGGTGCGAGGACTGAAGCTTTCTTT. Amino acid sequence: CAISESEGARTEAFF.

This clone came up once. This chain links TRBV9 with TRBJ1-4, with D tentatively TRBD1 (6 bases). The CDR3 spans 16 residues. The germline V and J ends were trimmed by 4 bases and 5 bases, with 18 bases remaining between them. CDR1 SGDLS and CDR2 YYNGEE come from the germline V gene. DNA of the CDR3: TGTGCCAGCAGCCCCTTCTTGACAGGTTCCAATGAAAAACTGTTTTTT. Translating it yields CASSPFLTGSNEKLFF.

J is TRBJ2-5 and V is TRBV5-1; the match to TRBD1 covers 9 bases. The junction had 5 bases not matched to a gene; V was cut back by 0 bases and J by 5 bases. The CDR3 is 15 amino acids. Germline V gene lookup returns CDR1 SGHRS and CDR2 YFSETQ. The CDR3 reads CASSLVGQGSETQYF. The CDR3 DNA reads as TGCGCCAGCAGCTTGGTGGGACAGGGCTCGGAGACCCAGTACTTC.

The rearrangement uses TRBV24-1 and TRBJ2-3, with D perhaps TRBD1 (6 bases). The CDR3 loop spans 17 amino acids. Per germline, CDR1 KGHDR and CDR2 SFDVKD. V lost 3 bases and J lost 2, with 17 bases in between. The CDR3 nucleotides read TGTGCCACCAGTGATCGTCTGACAGGCCCTTACACAGATACGCAGTATTTT. The encoded protein is CATSDRLTGPYTDTQYF.

The chain couples TRBV24-1 to TRBJ1-5, with D maybe TRBD1 (6 bases). CDR1 KGHDR and CDR2 SFDVKD come from the germline V gene. The CDR3 covers 14 residues. V shed 5 bases and J shed 4 bases, with 11 bases lying between them. In nucleotides, the CDR3 is TGTGCCACCAGTGGACGGACAGTTAATCAGCCCCAGCATTTT. Translating gives CATSGRTVNQPQHF.

V gene TRBV2 combines with J gene TRBJ1-6; D gene ambiguous. The length of the CDR3 is 14 residues. Trimming removed 7 bases at V and 5 bases at J, with 12 bases between. Germline V gene lookup returns CDR1 SNHLY and CDR2 FYNNEI. The CDR3 here is CASNTRKNNSPLHF. As DNA, the CDR3 is TGTGCCAGCAACACGAGGAAGAATAATTCACCCCTCCACTTT. Full variable domain (remainder filled in from reference TRBV2 and TRBJ1-6): EPEVTQTPSHQVTQMGQEVILRCVPISNHLYFYWYRQILGQKVEFLVSFYNNEISEKSEIFDDQFSVERPDGSNFTLKIRSTKLEDSAMYFCASNTRKNNSPLHFGNGTRLTVT.

The chain has TRBV30 and TRBJ1-2, with D perhaps TRBD1 (5 bases). The V gene lost 2 bases and the J gene lost 4 bases, with 23 bases spanning the gap. Germline-derived CDR1 and CDR2 are GTSNPN and SVGIG (reference sequence). This CDR3 comprises 17 residues. In nucleotides, the CDR3 is TGTGCCTGGAGTTCACTCCGGACAACTCTAGGGTCCTATGGCTACACCTTC. Protein product: CAWSSLRTTLGSYGYTF.

The chain has TRBV24-1 and TRBJ2-2; D perhaps matches TRBD1 (6 bases). Germline loops: CDR1 KGHDR, CDR2 SFDVKD. The CDR3 has 14 residues. V lost 4 bases to trimming and J lost 6 bases, with 11 bases between them. This CDR3 is CATSDPHRAGELFF. The CDR3 DNA reads TGTGCCACCAGTGACCCCCACAGGGCCGGGGAGCTGTTTTTT.

The CDR3, as DNA: TGCGCCAGCAGCCTGCCGGGGATAAGGTATTCACCCCTCCACTTT. Its translation is CASSLPGIRYSPLHF. This sequence joins TRBV5-1 and TRBJ1-6; no definite D call. V shed 4 bases and J shed 8 bases, with 16 bases lying between them. Germline CDR1 reads SGHRS; CDR2 reads YFSETQ. This CDR3 contains 15 residues.

This rearrangement joins TRBV6-5 to TRBJ1-5; no firm D call. The CDR3 runs 13 residues. The V gene lost 6 bases and the J gene lost 10 bases, with 16 bases spanning the gap. CDR1 is MNHEY and CDR2 is SVGAGI in the germline V gene. The CDR3 sequence: CASSVLFVLPQHF. CDR3 nucleotides: TGTGCCAGCAGCGTTCTTTTCGTTCTCCCCCAGCATTTT.

This chain connects TRBV5-6 to TRBJ1-4; D unresolved. Germline lookup yields CDR1 SGHDT and CDR2 YYEEEE. Deletions cut 4 bases from V and 8 bases from J, with 21 bases between. The CDR3 sequence is 16 residues long. The CDR3 DNA follows: TGTGCCAGCAGCCCGATTTCCTTCCAAGCGGGGGAAAAACTGTTTTTT. This gives the protein CASSPISFQAGEKLFF.

The DNA of the CDR3 is TGTGCCAGCAGCGGCAGGGGAATCTACGAGCAGTACTTC. It translates to CASSGRGIYEQYF. The rearrangement joins TRBV6-6 to TRBJ2-7; TRBD1 might be the D (6 bases). The CDR3 runs 13 residues. V was cut by 6 bases and J by 3 bases, with 12 bases left in between. Germline V gene data show CDR1 as MNHNY and CDR2 as SVGAGI (reference sequence).

The gene calls are TRBV9 and TRBJ1-4; D may be TRBD1 (6 bases). This CDR3 region has 14 residues. Germline CDR1 and CDR2: SGDLS and YYNGEE. Trimming took off 0 bases at V and 8 bases at J, with 11 bases between the two ends. In DNA form, the CDR3 reads TGTGCCAGCAGCGTAGCCAGGGGTCCAGAAAAACTGTTTTTT. Translating gives CASSVARGPEKLFF. The variable domain in full, completed from reference TRBV9 and TRBJ1-4, reads DSGVTQTPKHLITATGQRVTLRCSPRSGDLSVYWYQQSLDQGLQFLIQYYNGEERAKGNILERFSAQQFPDLHSELNLSSLELGDSALYFCASSVARGPEKLFFGSGTQLSVL.

J is TRBJ1-3 and V is TRBV27, with TRBD1 matching over 9 bases. The CDR3 contains 18 residues. J lost 4 bases, V lost 5 bases, and 15 bases had no gene match. CDR1 MNHEY and CDR2 SMNVEV come from the germline V gene (reference sequence). In DNA form, the CDR3 reads TGTGCCAGCAGTCCCTTACTACCGGGACAGGGTGGAGGAAACACCATATATTTT. Its translation: CASSPLLPGQGGGNTIYF.